The 11 T cell receptor beta chains given below trace back to one sample, sequenced in a study of cytomegalovirus exposure and HLA in healthy donors. 60 Vbeta and 13 Jbeta primers were used in PCR. The repertoire was sequenced with immunoSEQ multiplex PCR; TCRdb's copy has only in-frame clones and lacks some. The sample has about 200,000 clones; 75% to 85% are singletons. Sequenced input: PBMCs. All receptors derive from a girl aged 10 to 17 in good health and CMV-seropositive.

This chain links TRBV6-6 with TRBJ2-2; maybe TRBD1 (6 bases). This CDR3 has 13 amino acids. Germline V gene lookup returns CDR1 MNHNY and CDR2 SVGAGI (reference sequence). The V end was cut by 6 bases, the J end by 7 bases, with 12 bases between. The CDR3 region has the DNA TGTGCCAGCAGCCAAACAGGGAACGGGGAGCTGTTTTTT. This codes for CASSQTGNGELFF.

The rearrangement uses TRBV19 and TRBJ2-7; TRBD2 matches at 9 bases. The CDR3 spans 16 residues. Trimming removed 1 base from V and 6 bases from J; junction bases left unmatched: 10. CDR1 is LNHDA, CDR2 SQIVND, per germline (reference sequence). The CDR3 reads CASSIGLAGSLGEQYF. The DNA of the CDR3 is TGTGCCAGTAGTATAGGGCTAGCGGGGTCTTTGGGCGAGCAGTACTTC.

This clone showed up just once. The chain has TRBV4-3 and TRBJ2-3, with 9 bases aligning to TRBD2. The length of the CDR3 is 16 residues. CDR1 is LGHNA and CDR2 is YSLEER in the germline V gene. V was pared by 1 base and J by 4 bases, with 6 bases of the junction left unmatched. The CDR3 is CASSQAGGGVPDTQYF. The CDR3 DNA sequence: TGCGCCAGCAGCCAAGCGGGCGGGGGGGTTCCAGATACGCAGTATTTT.

The chain couples TRBV11-3 to TRBJ2-2, with 10 positions matching TRBD2. The V gene's germline CDR1 is SGHNT and CDR2 YENEEA. The V segment lost 5 bases and the J segment 4 bases; nucleotides outside the gene matches: 13. The CDR3 spans 18 residues. The CDR3 sequence is CASSTRGLAGEGTGELFF. DNA of the CDR3: TGTGCCAGCAGCACCCGAGGGCTAGCGGGGGAGGGCACCGGGGAGCTGTTTTTT.

The gene calls are TRBV13 and TRBJ2-1, with 12 positions matching TRBD2. The germline gives CDR1 PRHDT, CDR2 FYEKMQ (reference sequence). CDR3 size: 17 residues. The trim removed 7 bases at V and 2 bases at J, leaving 9 bases unmatched. The CDR3 loop reads CASTETSGGRPYNEQFF. The CDR3 bases are TGTGCCAGCACCGAGACTAGCGGGGGCCGACCCTACAATGAGCAGTTCTTC.

The rearrangement links TRBV4-2 to TRBJ2-5; the match to TRBD2 covers 8 bases. The CDR3 sequence is 16 residues long. After removal of 1 base from V and 5 bases from J, the junction contained 9 bases not matched to a gene. The germline CDR1 and CDR2 sequences are LGHNA and YNFKEQ. This chain's CDR3 is CASSQVLAGGRETQYF. For the CDR3, the DNA is TGTGCCAGCAGCCAAGTACTCGCGGGGGGCCGGGAGACCCAGTACTTC.

The chain joins TRBV19 to TRBJ2-7; no reliable D call. The germline V gene has CDR1 LNHDA and CDR2 SQIVND (reference sequence). CDR3 size: 15 residues. Trimming stripped 0 bases from V and 6 bases from J, with 15 bases between. The DNA of the CDR3 is TGTGCCAGTAGTATAGACCCCACACGGGTAGGCGAGCAGTACTTC. This translates into CASSIDPTRVGEQYF.

The J gene is TRBJ1-1, the V gene TRBV18; D gene unclear. Trimming shortened V by 4 bases and J by 0 bases, and 12 bases separated the two germline ends. This CDR3 contains 15 residues. Germline values: CDR1 KGHSH, CDR2 LQKENI. CDR3 in DNA: TGTGCCAGCTCACAACGAGAGTCGATGAACACTGAAGCTTTCTTT. Translation: CASSQRESMNTEAFF.

The chain uses TRBV7-6 and TRBJ1-1; unclear D gene. In germline, CDR1 is SGHVS, CDR2 FNYEAQ. The CDR3 totals 14 residues. V dropped 5 bases and J dropped 1 base, with 11 bases sitting between them. The CDR3: CASSPSGWNTEAFF. The CDR3 nucleotides are TGTGCCAGCAGCCCTAGCGGTTGGAACACTGAAGCTTTCTTT.

This rearrangement joins TRBV5-4 to TRBJ2-5, with 8 bases that match TRBD1. The V gene end was trimmed by 4 bases and the J gene end by 11 bases; junction bases not matched to a gene: 22. The CDR3 extends over 17 amino acids. Germline V gene lookup returns CDR1 SGHNT and CDR2 YYREEE (reference sequence). As DNA, the CDR3 is TGTGCCAGCAGCCCCGGGGGCCCGGTTACAGGGGGTGGGGAGCAGTACTTC. Translating it yields CASSPGGPVTGGGEQYF.

The chain combines TRBV2 with TRBJ2-2, with TRBD2 identical over 9 bases. This CDR3 contains 16 residues. CDR1 is SNHLY, CDR2 FYNNEI, per germline. V trimming: 8 bases; J trimming: 1 base; junction bases outside the gene matches: 8. CDR3 in DNA: TGTGCCAGCGGAGGCATAGCGGGGGTGAACACCGGGGAGCTGTTTTTT. Translation: CASGGIAGVNTGELFF.